This T cell receptor (beta chain) was observed in a study of CD8+ T cells in alopecia areata. TCR sequencing used cDNA made by reverse transcription of extracted RNA. Repertoires were generated with immunoSEQ multiplex PCR, while TCRdb's copy carries only in-frame clones and drops some. The data hold roughly 150,000 clones, with roughly 50% observed a single time. Trimming cost V 5 bases and J 2 bases, with 10 bases left between them. Germline CDR1 and CDR2: SEHNR and FQNEAQ (reference sequence). This CDR3 comprises 13 residues. The source material was CD4+ T cells sorted from blood, sampled at week 0. The chain combines TRBV7-9 with TRBJ2-7; tentatively, D is TRBD1 (6 bases). The TCR comes from a human donor with alopecia areata. CDR3 loop: CASSAGTTYEQYF. CDR3 DNA: TGTGCCAGCAGCGCCGGGACAACCTACGAGCAGTACTTC.